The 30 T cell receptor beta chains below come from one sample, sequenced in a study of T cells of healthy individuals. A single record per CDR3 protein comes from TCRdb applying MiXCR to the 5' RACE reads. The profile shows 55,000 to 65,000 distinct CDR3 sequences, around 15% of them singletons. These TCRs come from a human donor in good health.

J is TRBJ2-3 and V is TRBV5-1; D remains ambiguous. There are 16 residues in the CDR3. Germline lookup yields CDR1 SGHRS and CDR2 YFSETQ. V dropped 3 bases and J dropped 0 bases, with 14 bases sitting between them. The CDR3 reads CASSSPPITSTDTQYF. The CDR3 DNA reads TGCGCCAGCAGCTCCCCACCGATTACTAGCACAGATACGCAGTATTTT.

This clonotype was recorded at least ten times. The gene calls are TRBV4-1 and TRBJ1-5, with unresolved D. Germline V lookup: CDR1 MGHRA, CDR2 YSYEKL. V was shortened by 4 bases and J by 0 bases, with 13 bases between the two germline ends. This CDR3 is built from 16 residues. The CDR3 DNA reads TGCGCCAGCAGCCCAGATACCGCGAATAGCAATCAGCCCCAGCATTTT. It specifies CASSPDTANSNQPQHF.

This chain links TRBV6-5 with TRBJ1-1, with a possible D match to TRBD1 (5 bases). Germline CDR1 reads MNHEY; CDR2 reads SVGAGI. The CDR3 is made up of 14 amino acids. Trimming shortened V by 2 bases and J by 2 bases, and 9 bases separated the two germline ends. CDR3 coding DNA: TGTGCCAGCAGTTACGATGGGGCCAACACTGAAGCTTTCTTT. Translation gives CASSYDGANTEAFF.

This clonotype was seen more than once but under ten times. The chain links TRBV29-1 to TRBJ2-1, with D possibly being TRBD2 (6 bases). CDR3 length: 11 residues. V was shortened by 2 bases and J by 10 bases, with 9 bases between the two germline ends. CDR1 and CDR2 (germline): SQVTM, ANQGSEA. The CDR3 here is CSVETSREQFF. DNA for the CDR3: TGCAGCGTTGAAACTAGCAGGGAGCAGTTCTTC.

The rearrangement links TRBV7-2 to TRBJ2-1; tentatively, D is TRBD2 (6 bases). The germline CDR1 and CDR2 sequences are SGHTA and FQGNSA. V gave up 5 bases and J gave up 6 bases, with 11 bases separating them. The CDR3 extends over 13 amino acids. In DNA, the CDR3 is TGTGCCAGCAGCCATGGGACTGCCAATGAGCAGTTCTTC. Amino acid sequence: CASSHGTANEQFF. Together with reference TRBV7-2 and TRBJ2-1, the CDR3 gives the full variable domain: GAGVSQSPSNKVTEKGKDVELRCDPISGHTALYWYRQSLGQGLEFLIYFQGNSAPDKSGLPSDRFSAERTGGSVSTLTIQRTQQEDSAVYLCASSHGTANEQFFGPGTRLTVL.

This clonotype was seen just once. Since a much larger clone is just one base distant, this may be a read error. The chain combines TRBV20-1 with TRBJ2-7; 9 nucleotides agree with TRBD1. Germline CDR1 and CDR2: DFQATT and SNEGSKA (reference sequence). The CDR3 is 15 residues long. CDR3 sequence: CSARGSGTGTYEQCF. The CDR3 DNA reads TGCAGTGCTAGGGGATCCGGGACAGGGACCTACGAGCAGTGCTTC.

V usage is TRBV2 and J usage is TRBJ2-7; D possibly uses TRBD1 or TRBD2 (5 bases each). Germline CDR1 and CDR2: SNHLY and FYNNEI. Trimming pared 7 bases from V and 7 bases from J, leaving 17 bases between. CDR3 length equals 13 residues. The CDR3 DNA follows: TGTGCCAGCACGAGAGGGGACCTTGGGGAGCAGTACTTC. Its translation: CASTRGDLGEQYF.

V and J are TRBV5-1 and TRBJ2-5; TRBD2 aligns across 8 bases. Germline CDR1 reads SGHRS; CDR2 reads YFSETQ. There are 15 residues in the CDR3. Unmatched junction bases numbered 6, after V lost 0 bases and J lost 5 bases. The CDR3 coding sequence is TGCGCCAGCAGCTTGGCTGGCGGGGGGTACGAGACCCAGTACTTC. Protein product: CASSLAGGGYETQYF.

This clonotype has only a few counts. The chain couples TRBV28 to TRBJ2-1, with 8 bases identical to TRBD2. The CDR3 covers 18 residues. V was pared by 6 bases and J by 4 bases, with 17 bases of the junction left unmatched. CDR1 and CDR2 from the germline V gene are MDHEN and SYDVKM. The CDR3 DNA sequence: TGTGCCAGCAGAGTTCCGGGCTTCGGAGCGGGGGCTTACAATGAGCAGTTCTTC. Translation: CASRVPGFGAGAYNEQFF.

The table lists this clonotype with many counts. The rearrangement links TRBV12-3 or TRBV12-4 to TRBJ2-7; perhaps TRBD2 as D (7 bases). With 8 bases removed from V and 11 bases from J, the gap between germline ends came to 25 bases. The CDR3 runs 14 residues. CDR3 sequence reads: CASGPLGGACNEYF. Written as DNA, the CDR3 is TGTGCCAGCGGCCCCCTTGGGGGGGCGTGCAACGAGTACTTC.

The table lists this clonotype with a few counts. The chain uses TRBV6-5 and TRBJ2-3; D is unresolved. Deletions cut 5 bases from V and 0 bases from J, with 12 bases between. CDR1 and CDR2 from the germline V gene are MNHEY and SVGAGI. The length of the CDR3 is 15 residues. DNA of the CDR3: TGTGCCAGCAGTCCACAGACTTTTAGCACAGATACGCAGTATTTT. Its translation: CASSPQTFSTDTQYF.

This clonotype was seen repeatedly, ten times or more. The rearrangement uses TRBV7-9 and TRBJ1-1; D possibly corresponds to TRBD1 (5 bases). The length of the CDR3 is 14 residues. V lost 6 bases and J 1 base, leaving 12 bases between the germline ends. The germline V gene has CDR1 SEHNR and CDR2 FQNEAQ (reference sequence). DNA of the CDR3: TGTGCCAGCAGTACGGGGCGCGAGAACACTGAAGCTTTCTTT. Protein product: CASSTGRENTEAFF.

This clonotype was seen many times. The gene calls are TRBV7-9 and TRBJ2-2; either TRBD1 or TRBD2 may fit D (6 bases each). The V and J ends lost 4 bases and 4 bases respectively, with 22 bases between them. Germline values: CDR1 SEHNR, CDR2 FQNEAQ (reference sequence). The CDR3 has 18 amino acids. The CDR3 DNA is TGTGCCAGCAGCTCCGGGGCCCAAGGGGGGCTAGGCACCGGGGAGCTGTTTTTT. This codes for CASSSGAQGGLGTGELFF.

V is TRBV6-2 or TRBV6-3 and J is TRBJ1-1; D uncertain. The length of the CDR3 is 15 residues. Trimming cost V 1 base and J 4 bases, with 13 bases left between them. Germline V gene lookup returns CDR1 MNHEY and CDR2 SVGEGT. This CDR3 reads CASSYYFPDGTEAFF. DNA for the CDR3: TGTGCCAGCAGTTACTATTTCCCCGACGGCACTGAAGCTTTCTTT.

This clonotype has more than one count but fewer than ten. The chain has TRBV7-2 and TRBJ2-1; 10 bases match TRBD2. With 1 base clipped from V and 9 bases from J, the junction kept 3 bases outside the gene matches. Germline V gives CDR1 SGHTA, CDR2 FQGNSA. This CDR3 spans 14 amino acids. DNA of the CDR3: TGTGCCAGCAGCTTAGGAGCTAGCGGGGGTGAGCAGTTCTTC. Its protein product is CASSLGASGGEQFF.

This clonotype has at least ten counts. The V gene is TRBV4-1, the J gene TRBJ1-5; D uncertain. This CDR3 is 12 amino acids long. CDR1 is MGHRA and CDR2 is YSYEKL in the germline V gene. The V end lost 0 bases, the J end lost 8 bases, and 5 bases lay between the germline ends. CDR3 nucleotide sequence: TGCGCCAGCAGCCAAGATCTCGAGCCCCAGCATTTT. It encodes CASSQDLEPQHF.

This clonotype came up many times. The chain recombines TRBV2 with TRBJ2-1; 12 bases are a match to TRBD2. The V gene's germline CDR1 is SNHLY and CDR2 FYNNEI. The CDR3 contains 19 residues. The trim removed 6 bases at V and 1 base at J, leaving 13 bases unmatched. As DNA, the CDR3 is TGTGCCAGCAGAGAAACGGGACTAGCGGGCCCCAGGTCCTACAATGAGCAGTTCTTC. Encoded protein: CASRETGLAGPRSYNEQFF.

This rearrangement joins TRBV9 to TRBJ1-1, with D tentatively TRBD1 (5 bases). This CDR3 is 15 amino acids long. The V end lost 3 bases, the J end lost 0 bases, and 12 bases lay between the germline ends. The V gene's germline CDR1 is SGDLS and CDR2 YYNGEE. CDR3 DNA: TGTGCCAGCAGCGGTGGGGCACGCATGAACACTGAAGCTTTCTTT. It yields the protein CASSGGARMNTEAFF.

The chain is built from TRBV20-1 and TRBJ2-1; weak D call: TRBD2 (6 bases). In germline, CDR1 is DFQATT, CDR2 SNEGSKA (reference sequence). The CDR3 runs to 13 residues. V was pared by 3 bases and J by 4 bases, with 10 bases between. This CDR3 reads CSASGGAYNEQFF. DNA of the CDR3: TGCAGTGCTAGCGGGGGAGCTTACAATGAGCAGTTCTTC.

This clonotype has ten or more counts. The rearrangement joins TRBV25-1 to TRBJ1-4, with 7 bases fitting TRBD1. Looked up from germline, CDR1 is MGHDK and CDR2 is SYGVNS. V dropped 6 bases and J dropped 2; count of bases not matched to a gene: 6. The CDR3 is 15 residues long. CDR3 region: CASSIFRGTNEKLFF. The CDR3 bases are TGTGCCAGCAGCATTTTCAGGGGGACTAATGAAAAACTGTTTTTT.

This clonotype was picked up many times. The CDR3 region has the DNA TGTGCCAGCAGCACGACAGGGACGGAGACCCAGTACTTC. It is translated as CASSTTGTETQYF. V and J are TRBV7-9 and TRBJ2-5; 7 bases align to TRBD1. This CDR3 has 13 amino acids. Germline V gene data show CDR1 as SEHNR and CDR2 as FQNEAQ (reference sequence). Losses at the gene ends were 5 bases for V and 5 bases for J; bases not matched to a gene: 5.

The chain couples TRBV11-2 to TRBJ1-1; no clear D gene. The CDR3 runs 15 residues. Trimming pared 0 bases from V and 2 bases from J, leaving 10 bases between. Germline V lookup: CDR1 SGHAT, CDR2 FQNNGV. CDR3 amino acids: CASSLEAGFNTEAFF. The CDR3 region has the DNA TGTGCCAGCAGCTTAGAGGCAGGCTTCAACACTGAAGCTTTCTTT.

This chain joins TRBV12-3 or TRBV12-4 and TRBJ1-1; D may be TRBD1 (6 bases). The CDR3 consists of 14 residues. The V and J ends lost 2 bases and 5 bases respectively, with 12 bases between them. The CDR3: CASSLRVRGTEAFF. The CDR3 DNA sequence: TGTGCCAGCAGTTTAAGGGTCAGGGGAACTGAAGCTTTCTTT.

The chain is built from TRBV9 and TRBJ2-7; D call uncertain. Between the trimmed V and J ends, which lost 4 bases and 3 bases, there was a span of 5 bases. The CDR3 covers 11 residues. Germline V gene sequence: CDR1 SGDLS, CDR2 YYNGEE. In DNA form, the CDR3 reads TGTGCCAGCAGCCCCCACTACGAGCAGTACTTC. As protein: CASSPHYEQYF.

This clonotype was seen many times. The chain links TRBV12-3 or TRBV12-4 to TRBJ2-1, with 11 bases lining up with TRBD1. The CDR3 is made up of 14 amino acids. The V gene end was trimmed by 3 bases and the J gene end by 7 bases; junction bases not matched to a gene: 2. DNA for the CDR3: TGTGCCAGCAGTTTGGGGACAGGGGGGAATGAGCAGTTCTTC. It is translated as CASSLGTGGNEQFF.

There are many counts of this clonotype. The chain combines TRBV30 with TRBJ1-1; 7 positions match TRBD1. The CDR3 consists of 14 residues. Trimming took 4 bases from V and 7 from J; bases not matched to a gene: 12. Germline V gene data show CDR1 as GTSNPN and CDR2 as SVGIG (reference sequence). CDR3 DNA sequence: TGTGCCTGGAATGGTAACAGGGGTAAGGGTGAAGCTTTCTTT. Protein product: CAWNGNRGKGEAFF. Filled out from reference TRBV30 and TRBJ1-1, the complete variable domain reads SQTIHQWPATLVQPVGSPLSLECTVEGTSNPNLYWYRQAAGRGLQLLFYSVGIGQISSEVPQNLSASRPQDRQFILSSKKLLLSDSGFYLCAWNGNRGKGEAFFGQGTRLTVV.

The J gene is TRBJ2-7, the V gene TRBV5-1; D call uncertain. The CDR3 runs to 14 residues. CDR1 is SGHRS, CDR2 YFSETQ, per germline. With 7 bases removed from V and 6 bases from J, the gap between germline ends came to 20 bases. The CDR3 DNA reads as TGCGCCAGCTTACGGACGCCTCAGGCCACCGAGCAGTACTTC. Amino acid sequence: CASLRTPQATEQYF.

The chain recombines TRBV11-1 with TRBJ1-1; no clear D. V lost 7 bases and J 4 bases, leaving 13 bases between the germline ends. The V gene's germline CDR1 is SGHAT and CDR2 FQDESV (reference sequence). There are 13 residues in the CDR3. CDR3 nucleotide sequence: TGTGCCAGCACCCAAGGGTTCGGCACTGAAGCTTTCTTT. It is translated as CASTQGFGTEAFF.

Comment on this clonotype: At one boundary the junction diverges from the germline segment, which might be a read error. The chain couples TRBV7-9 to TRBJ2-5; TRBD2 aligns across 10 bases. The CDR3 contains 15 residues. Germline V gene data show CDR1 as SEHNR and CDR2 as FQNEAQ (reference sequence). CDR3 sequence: CAGSLAGGYQETQYF. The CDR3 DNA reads TGTGCCGGCAGCTTAGCGGGGGGCTACCAAGAGACCCAGTACTTC.

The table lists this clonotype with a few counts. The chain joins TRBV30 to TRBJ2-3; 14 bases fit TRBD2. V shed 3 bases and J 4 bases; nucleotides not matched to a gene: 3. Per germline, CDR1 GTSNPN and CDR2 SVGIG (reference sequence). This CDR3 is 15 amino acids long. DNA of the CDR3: TGTGCCTGGAGATTGACTAGCGGGAGGGCAGATACGCAGTATTTT. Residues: CAWRLTSGRADTQYF.